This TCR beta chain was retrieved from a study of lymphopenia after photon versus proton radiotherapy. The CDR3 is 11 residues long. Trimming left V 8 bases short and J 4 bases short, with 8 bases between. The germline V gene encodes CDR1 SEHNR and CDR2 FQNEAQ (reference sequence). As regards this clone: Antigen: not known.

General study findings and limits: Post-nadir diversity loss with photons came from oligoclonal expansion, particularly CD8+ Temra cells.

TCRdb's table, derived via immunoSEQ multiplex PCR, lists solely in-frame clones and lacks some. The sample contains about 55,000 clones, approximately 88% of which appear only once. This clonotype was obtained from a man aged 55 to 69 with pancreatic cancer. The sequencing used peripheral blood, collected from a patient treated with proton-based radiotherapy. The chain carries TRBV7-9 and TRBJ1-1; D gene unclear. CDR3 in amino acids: CASGMGTEAFF. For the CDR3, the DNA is TGTGCCAGCGGGATGGGCACTGAAGCTTTCTTT.